This record concerns one T cell receptor beta chain sequence. The antigen is undetermined. The germline gives CDR1 MDHEN, CDR2 SYDVKM. The ends were cut back, 2 bases at V and 7 bases at J, with 30 bases in the middle. The CDR3 runs 20 residues. The sample originates from a study of long-term antiretroviral therapy in people with HIV. Whole-study findings and limits: Compared with controls, HIV repertoires showed narrower CDR3 length ranges. Blood dates from the mid-2000s to the late 2010s, possibly under older ART regimens.

immunoSEQ v3.0 was run at survey level. Profiled with immunoSEQ multiplex PCR; TCRdb holds only in-frame clones, not every one. Counted here are 35,000 or so clones, around 83% occurring once; the ten biggest clones make up 4.5% to 5%. Each donor had at least one pre-ART and at least two post-ART PBMC samples. There were no participants with HIV treated outside the United States. Here the sequenced sample was unsorted PBMCs, taken just under 2.9 years before starting antiretroviral therapy. The V and J genes are TRBV28 and TRBJ2-1, with D tentatively TRBD1 (6 bases). This sequence originates from a woman aged 25-40 years with HIV. The CDR3 loop is CASSLRGDRFLVGLWNEQFF. The CDR3 coding sequence is TGTGCCAGCAGTTTAAGAGGAGACAGGTTTTTGGTGGGGTTGTGGAATGAGCAGTTCTTC.